This TCR beta chain was captured by sequencing in a study of regulatory T cells in long-lasting Graves disease. The study's findings and limits: Persistent Graves' patients showed less TCR diversity than newly diagnosed ones. Relative to new patients (roughly 980), persistent patients exhibited greater sharing of public clonotypes (2,741).

Indicated time point: newly diagnosed GD, antithyroid drugs for less than 3 months. The TCR library was prepared using RNA isolated from PBMCs. Through Arm-PCR of CDR3 regions and iRepertoire HTBI primers, TCR beta libraries were built. TCRdb fed the multiplex PCR reads into MiXCR, producing one record per CDR3 protein. The sample includes more than 400,000 distinct CDR3 sequences, less than 20% of them seen just once. Trimming shortened V by 0 bases and J by 0 bases, and 11 bases separated the two germline ends. There are 16 residues in the CDR3. CDR1 is MGHRA, CDR2 YSYEKL, per germline. In regard to this clonotype: Its antigen is not known.

These data were also filed under a second study, of T cells in Graves' hyperthyroidism and ophthalmopathy. This second study notes: In patients aged 18 to 65, hyperthyroidism was newly diagnosed, with duration under 2 months.

The sample in question was peripheral blood mononuclear cells (PBMCs), obtained at new diagnosis, from a patient treated with antithyroid drugs. The genes are TRBV4-1 and TRBJ1-2; D is unclear. This clonotype was sampled from a woman under 40 with Graves disease. The CDR3 protein is CASSQEAARANYGYTF. In DNA form, the CDR3 reads TGCGCCAGCAGCCAAGAAGCAGCACGGGCTAACTATGGCTACACCTTC.